These T cell receptor beta chains were read from a single sample in a study of CD8+ T cells in alopecia areata. The method was immunoSEQ multiplex PCR; TCRdb's version includes in-frame clones alone and lacks a portion of them. This repertoire shows roughly 280,000 clones, 60% found once; its top ten account for 0.75% to 0.95%. Here the sequenced sample was CD4+ T cells sorted from blood, taken at roughly week 53, from a patient treated with tofacitinib. The source is a human donor with alopecia areata. Both conserved end residues are part of each CDR3. Each record gives: J gene, clone size, V gene, D gene, CDR3 DNA, CDR3 protein. D genes are given only for firm matches. Not every row has a clone size; where given, it reads once, few, many or a size class.

TRBJ2-7	.	TRBV7-2	.	TGTGCCAGCAGCTTAGGGGTCTCCTACGAGCAGTACTTC	CASSLGVSYEQYF
TRBJ2-2	.	TRBV6-6	TRBD1	TGTGCCAGCATACCCAGGACAGGATTCACCGGGGAGCTGTTTTTT	CASIPRTGFTGELFF
TRBJ1-6	.	TRBV27	.	TGTGCCAGCAGTTTAATCGCCGGGACAAGGAATTCACCCCTCCACTTT	CASSLIAGTRNSPLHF
TRBJ2-1	few	TRBV29-1	TRBD2	TGCAGCGCCCCGCGGGGGGTCGATGAGCAGTTCTTC	CSAPRGVDEQFF
TRBJ2-3	few	TRBV30	TRBD1	TGTGCCTGGAGTGTATCGGCAGGGGGCTTCTTCACAGATACGCAGTATTTT	CAWSVSAGGFFTDTQYF
TRBJ1-5	.	TRBV5-4	.	TGTGCCAGCAGCTTGGAGGGGCAGTCCACGACCCAGCATTTT	CASSLEGQSTTQHF
TRBJ2-5	.	TRBV5-6	.	TGTGCCAGCAGCCCCCCTGGAATTGGGCAAGAGACCCAGTACTTC	CASSPPGIGQETQYF
TRBJ1-4	.	TRBV30	.	TGTGCCTGGAGAGCCCGTCGGCAGGGAAAACTGTTTTTT	CAWRARRQGKLFF
TRBJ2-7	.	TRBV7-9	TRBD1	TGTGCCAGCAGCATCCGGGACAGGGGTTACGAGCAGTACTTC	CASSIRDRGYEQYF
TRBJ1-6	.	TRBV15	.	TGTGCCACCAAAAGGCAGGCAAGCTCCTATAATTCACCCCTCCACTTT	CATKRQASSYNSPLHF
TRBJ2-2	.	TRBV29-1	TRBD1	TGCAGCGTTCGACAGGGGGGAGTCACCGGGGAGCTGTTTTTT	CSVRQGGVTGELFF